This entry describes one T cell receptor (beta chain). Its cognate antigen is unknown. The data are from a study of cytomegalovirus exposure and HLA in healthy donors. Study-level findings and limits: HLA restriction was apparent for most CMV-associated TCR beta chains in a later analysis. Per a later analysis, HLA-associated TCR beta chains showed more clonal expansion than other, equally common TCR beta chains. Most TCR sequences proved rare, with some public TCRs found in many donors. For cytomegalovirus status, the classifier reportedly gave diagnoses with high specificity and sensitivity.

This CDR3 spans 13 amino acids. Trimming left V 6 bases short and J 9 bases short, with 16 bases between. CDR1 and CDR2 (germline): MNHNS, SASEGT. Use of 60 Vbeta and 13 Jbeta primers characterized the PCR. Data came from immunoSEQ multiplex PCR; TCRdb stores just in-frame clones and leaves some out. Of 40,000 to 45,000 clones listed, roughly 47% were seen once; the top ten hold 9.5% to 13%. Input material: PBMCs. The genes are TRBV6-1 and TRBJ2-3; possibly TRBD1 for D (5 bases). The clonotype was recovered from a human donor in good health. CDR3 loop: CASRDLGRQTQYF. For the CDR3, the DNA is TGTGCCAGCAGGGACCTAGGGCGACAGACGCAGTATTTT.